This is a list of T cell receptor beta chains from one sample in a study of OX40 agonist ivuxolimab in advanced cancers. Measured with immunoSEQ multiplex PCR; TCRdb has only the in-frame clones, and not every one. The table lists about 50,000 clones, roughly four fifths of them singletons. Here the sequenced sample was CD4+ or CD8+ T cells sorted from blood, taken in a trial of the OX40 agonist ivuxolimab. The receptors were sampled from an adult with an advanced solid tumor such as melanoma, head and neck, liver or kidney cancer. The CDR3 runs from the conserved cysteine through the conserved F or W. The D gene is left open where the match is weak. Clone size is not always given. Where it is, it says once, few, many or a class for expanded clones.

CDR3 protein: CSVNYRDGYTF
CDR3 DNA: TGCAGTGTTAATTACAGGGATGGCTACACCTTC
V gene: TRBV20-1
D gene: .
clone size: .
J gene: TRBJ1-2

CDR3 protein: CASSFGTLLDEKLFF
CDR3 DNA: TGTGCCAGCAGCTTCGGTACACTACTTGATGAAAAACTGTTTTTT
V gene: TRBV7-9
D gene: .
clone size: .
J gene: TRBJ1-4

CDR3 protein: CASSVSDGYEQYF
CDR3 DNA: TGTGCCAGCAGCGTGAGCGACGGCTACGAGCAGTACTTC
V gene: TRBV7-6
D gene: .
clone size: .
J gene: TRBJ2-7

CDR3 protein: CASTGTSVSDTQYF
CDR3 DNA: TGTGCCAGCACCGGGACTAGCGTTTCAGATACGCAGTATTTT
V gene: TRBV9
D gene: TRBD2
clone size: once
J gene: TRBJ2-3

CDR3 protein: CASSLSGFGGFNEAFF
CDR3 DNA: TGTGCCAGCAGTTTATCCGGCTTCGGAGGGTTTAATGAAGCTTTCTTT
V gene: TRBV27
D gene: .
clone size: .
J gene: TRBJ1-1

CDR3 protein: CASSDVAGARGYTF
CDR3 DNA: TGTGCCAGCAGTGATGTGGCAGGGGCTAGGGGCTACACCTTC
V gene: TRBV2
D gene: .
clone size: .
J gene: TRBJ1-2

CDR3 protein: CASSHRGRGTNRLASNEQFF
CDR3 DNA: TGTGCCAGCAGCCATAGGGGACGGGGAACCAATCGGCTAGCCAGCAATGAGCAGTTCTTC
V gene: TRBV5-4
D gene: .
clone size: .
J gene: TRBJ2-1

CDR3 protein: CASSPDRDGSYNSPLHF
CDR3 DNA: TGTGCCAGCAGCCCAGACAGGGACGGGTCCTATAATTCACCCCTCCACTTT
V gene: TRBV5-6
D gene: TRBD1
clone size: .
J gene: TRBJ1-6

CDR3 protein: CASSRRDRGLTLHF
CDR3 DNA: TGTGCCAGCAGCCGCCGGGACAGGGGCCTTACGCTCCACTTT
V gene: TRBV11-2
D gene: TRBD1
clone size: .
J gene: TRBJ1-6

CDR3 protein: CASSVSLADTGELFF
CDR3 DNA: TGTGCCAGCAGCGTGAGCCTAGCGGACACCGGGGAGCTGTTTTTT
V gene: TRBV9
D gene: TRBD2
clone size: few
J gene: TRBJ2-2

CDR3 protein: CASSLLGLNTEAFF
CDR3 DNA: TGTGCCAGCAGCTTGTTAGGATTAAACACTGAAGCTTTCTTT
V gene: TRBV5-6
D gene: .
clone size: .
J gene: TRBJ1-1